This T cell receptor (beta chain) was found in a study of T-cell memory formation after mild COVID-19 (dated by TCRdb to the early 2020s). For context, the study as a whole: TCR sequence clusters from the two donors were largely donor specific. Longitudinal TCRalpha and TCRbeta repertoire sequencing tracked T-cell clones expanding and contracting after mild COVID-19 in a couple of donors. Two young, previously healthy adult volunteers made up the cohort, one male and one female.

PBMCs were isolated by Ficoll-Paque density gradient centrifugation. What the study reported, not specific to this receptor: Clones contracting from day 15 to 85 had balanced CD4/CD8 phenotypes, while a second wave expanding from day 15 to 37 was biased towards CD4+. Contracting CD4+ clones turned up mainly in the CM and EM memory subsets, whereas EMRA was where CD8+ clones were enriched. Some responding clones were detected in pre-infection memory, which suggested that pre-existing cross-reactive memory T cells had joined the SARS-CoV-2 response. The second-wave clones that peaked on day 37 were not confirmed to be SARS-CoV-2 specific. Only two mild cases were covered in the study, and larger cohorts including severe cases with pre-infection samples were considered necessary.

This clonotype was recorded at least ten times. What antigen it recognizes has not been identified. Base-call qualities are not available, and no considerably larger clone is one nucleotide away. Instrument used: Illumina NovaSeq 6000. cDNA libraries for TCRalpha and TCRbeta were prepared by 5'RACE using constant-segment primers, with sample barcodes and unique molecular identifiers added. Trizol reagent was used to extract RNA from every sample. Libraries were amplified in two PCR steps, with a second sample barcode and Illumina TruSeq adapters added in the second step. Sequencing of libraries was performed on an Illumina NovaSeq with 2 x 150 bp paired-end reads. Concerning the study's data processing: Demultiplexing of reads and collapsing into UMI-guided consensus sequences were performed with migec v1.2.7. Using mixcr v2.1.11, the UMI consensuses were aligned to TRA and TRB V and J templates and assembled into clonotypes. Expanded or contracted clonotypes were those called significant by both edgeR and NoisET, with noise models trained on biological replicates. For edgeR calls, the thresholds were a false discovery rate-adjusted p below 0.01 and a log2 fold-change of 1. As an exploratory analysis of dynamics, max-normalized trajectories of the 1000 most abundant clonotypes were examined by PCA with hierarchical clustering. Each responding clone was given a CD4 or CD8 phenotype based on the CD4+ and CD8+ repertoires, which had been sequenced separately. Using fastp at Q25 and MiXCR, TCRdb reprocessed the public reads and kept productive beta chains. Duplicate CDR3 protein sequences are folded into a single record with the most common DNA and genes. The V and J calls were determined by TCRdb, not by the authors. The sample records hundreds of thousands of distinct CDR3 sequences, roughly 15% of which are singletons. Of the sample, about a fifth falls within the top ten clones.

There are 19 amino acids in the CDR3, from cysteine to phenylalanine inclusive. Of the read, only the CDR3 DNA is kept; its 57 bases are in frame from base 1. Deletion took 0 bases off V and 6 bases off J, with a span of 24 bases between the germline ends. The germline V gene (reference sequence) yields MNHEY for CDR1 and SMNVEV for CDR2. The rearranged chain carries TRBV27 and TRBJ1-5; no D gene call is confident. The sample taken for sequencing was PBMCs or a T cell subset sorted from them (not recorded which). The receptor comes from a young man who had mild COVID-19 (a few samples of this study predate the infection). The sample titles of this study are shuffled in the database, so cell type and time point are left out; the donor was told from shared clones. This receptor carries the CDR3 CASSLSGFGRAGISQPQHF. The DNA sequence is given as TGTGCCAGCAGTTTATCGGGTTTTGGTCGTGCAGGTATCTCTCAGCCCCAGCATTTT.